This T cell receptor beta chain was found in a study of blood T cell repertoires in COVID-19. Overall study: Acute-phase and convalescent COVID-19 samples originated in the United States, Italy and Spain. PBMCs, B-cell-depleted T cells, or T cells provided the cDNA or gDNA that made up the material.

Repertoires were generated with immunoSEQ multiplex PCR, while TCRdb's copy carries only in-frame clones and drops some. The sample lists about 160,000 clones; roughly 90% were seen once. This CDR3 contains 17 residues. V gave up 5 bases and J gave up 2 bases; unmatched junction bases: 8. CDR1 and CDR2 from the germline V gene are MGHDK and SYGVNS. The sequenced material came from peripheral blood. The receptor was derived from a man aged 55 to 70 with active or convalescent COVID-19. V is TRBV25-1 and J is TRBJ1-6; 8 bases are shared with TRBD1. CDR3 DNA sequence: TGTGCCAGCAGTCCACAGGGGGGGGCTGCCTATAATTCACCCCTCCACTTT. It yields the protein CASSPQGGAAYNSPLHF.